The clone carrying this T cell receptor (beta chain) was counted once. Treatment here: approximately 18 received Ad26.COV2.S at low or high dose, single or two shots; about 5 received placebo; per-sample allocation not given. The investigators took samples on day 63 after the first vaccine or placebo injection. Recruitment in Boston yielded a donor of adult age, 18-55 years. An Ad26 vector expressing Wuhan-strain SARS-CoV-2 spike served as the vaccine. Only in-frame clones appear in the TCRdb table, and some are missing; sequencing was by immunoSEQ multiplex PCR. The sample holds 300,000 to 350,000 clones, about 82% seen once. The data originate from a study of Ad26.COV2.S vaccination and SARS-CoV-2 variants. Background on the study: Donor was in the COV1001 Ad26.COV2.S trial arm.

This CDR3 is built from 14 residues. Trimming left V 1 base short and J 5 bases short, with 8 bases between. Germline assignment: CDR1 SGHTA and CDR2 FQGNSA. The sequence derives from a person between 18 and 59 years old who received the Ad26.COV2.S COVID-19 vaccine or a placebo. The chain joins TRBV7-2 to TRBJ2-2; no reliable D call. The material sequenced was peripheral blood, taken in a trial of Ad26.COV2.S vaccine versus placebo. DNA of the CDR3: TGTGCCAGCAGCTTAGTCGTGGGAACCGGGGAGCTGTTTTTT. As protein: CASSLVVGTGELFF. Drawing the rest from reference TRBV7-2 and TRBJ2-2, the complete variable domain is GAGVSQSPSNKVTEKGKDVELRCDPISGHTALYWYRQSLGQGLEFLIYFQGNSAPDKSGLPSDRFSAERTGGSVSTLTIQRTQQEDSAVYLCASSLVVGTGELFFGEGSRLTVL.